The 20 T cell receptor beta chains below come from one sample, sequenced in a study of Graves' ophthalmopathy and Graves' hyperthyroidism. From RNA, the CDR3 regions of TCR beta chains were amplified and sequenced. After a first-round RT-PCR with HTBI primers, a second-round multiplex PCR was run. Each CDR3 protein gets one entry after TCRdb re-called the multiplex PCR reads with MiXCR. Counted here are under 350,000 distinct CDR3 sequences, around a sixth occurring once; the ten biggest clones make up roughly an eighth. The sequenced material came from peripheral blood. The receptors stem from an adult man with Graves' ophthalmopathy.

This clonotype has ten or more counts. The genes are TRBV10-3 and TRBJ2-7; perhaps TRBD2 as D (5 bases). V lost 3 bases, J lost 0 bases, and 21 bases lay in between. Germline V lookup: CDR1 ENHRY, CDR2 SYGVKD. The CDR3 loop spans 18 amino acids. Here the CDR3 reads CAISDGIGRARSSYEQYF. The CDR3 region has the DNA TGTGCCATCAGTGATGGGATTGGGCGGGCCAGGAGCTCCTACGAGCAGTACTTC.

This clonotype appeared many times. The rearrangement uses TRBV4-2 and TRBJ1-2; D unresolved. The CDR3 sequence is 15 residues long. The V gene's germline CDR1 is LGHNA and CDR2 YNFKEQ. Trimming removed 1 base from V and 2 bases from J, with 11 bases in between. The CDR3: CASSQVGPENYGYTF. CDR3 nucleotide sequence: TGTGCCAGCAGCCAAGTCGGTCCGGAGAACTATGGCTACACCTTC.

At least ten counts were recorded for this clonotype. The chain joins TRBV6-1 to TRBJ2-7, with a weak D call TRBD2 (5 bases). In germline, CDR1 is MNHNS, CDR2 SASEGT. The V gene lost 3 bases and the J gene lost 3 bases, with 15 bases spanning the gap. The CDR3 extends over 15 amino acids. The CDR3 loop is CASSDLGTGGYEQYF. CDR3 DNA sequence: TGTGCCAGCAGTGATTTGGGAACCGGAGGCTACGAGCAGTACTTC.

Many counts were recorded for this clonotype. The chain recombines TRBV11-2 with TRBJ2-1; no firm D call. V was clipped by 4 bases and J by 4 bases, with 8 bases between them. This CDR3 contains 13 residues. Germline values: CDR1 SGHAT, CDR2 FQNNGV. The CDR3 DNA reads TGTGCCAGCAGCTCCCGTGGGTACAATGAGCAGTTCTTC. It codes for CASSSRGYNEQFF. Full variable domain (rest looked up from reference TRBV11-2 and TRBJ2-1): EAGVAQSPRYKIIEKRQSVAFWCNPISGHATLYWYQQILGQGPKLLIQFQNNGVVDDSQLPKDRFSAERLKGVDSTLKIQPAKLEDSAVYLCASSSRGYNEQFFGPGTRLTVL.

This clonotype came up many times. The chain joins TRBV2 to TRBJ2-2, with D maybe TRBD1 (5 bases). The CDR3 totals 14 residues. Germline assignment: CDR1 SNHLY and CDR2 FYNNEI. The V end was cut by 8 bases, the J end by 2 bases, with 12 bases between. The CDR3: CASVGQANTGELFF. CDR3 DNA sequence: TGTGCCAGCGTCGGACAAGCAAACACCGGGGAGCTGTTTTTT. The full variable domain, rest sourced from reference TRBV2 and TRBJ2-2, is EPEVTQTPSHQVTQMGQEVILRCVPISNHLYFYWYRQILGQKVEFLVSFYNNEISEKSEIFDDQFSVERPDGSNFTLKIRSTKLEDSAMYFCASVGQANTGELFFGEGSRLTVL.

A few counts support this clonotype. The genes are TRBV7-2 and TRBJ1-1; D is unclear. V was pared by 9 bases and J by 1 base, with 6 bases between. This CDR3 is 11 amino acids long. In germline, CDR1 is SGHTA, CDR2 FQGNSA. CDR3 sequence: CARVENTEAFF. CDR3 coding DNA: TGTGCCAGGGTTGAGAACACTGAAGCTTTCTTT.

This clonotype has at least ten counts. The chain joins TRBV30 to TRBJ2-7; 10 nucleotides match TRBD1. This CDR3 has 13 amino acids. Germline V gene data show CDR1 as GTSNPN and CDR2 as SVGIG (reference sequence). After removal of 6 bases from V and 5 bases from J, the junction contained 7 bases not matched to a gene. The CDR3 region has the DNA TGTGCCTGTACCGGGACAGGGGACCACGAGCAGTACTTC. The encoded protein is CACTGTGDHEQYF.

This clonotype was picked up many times. The gene calls are TRBV28 and TRBJ1-1, with D hard to call. The CDR3 runs 15 residues. Germline CDR1 is MDHEN and CDR2 is SYDVKM. V was trimmed by 6 bases and J by 6 bases, leaving 20 bases between them. CDR3 nucleotides: TGTGCCAGCAGCGACCCCGGGATGAGGATCGCTGAAGCTTTCTTT. Protein sequence: CASSDPGMRIAEAFF.

This clonotype was observed at least ten times. The rearrangement joins TRBV10-1 to TRBJ2-7; possibly TRBD1 for D (6 bases). Trimming removed 2 bases at V and 5 bases at J, with 13 bases between. Germline loops: CDR1 WNHNN, CDR2 SYGVQD (reference sequence). CDR3 length: 14 amino acids. The CDR3 DNA sequence: TGCGCCAGCAGTGAGACAGGGACGGTTGACGAGCAGTACTTC. The encoded protein is CASSETGTVDEQYF.

This clonotype was counted ten times or more. This CDR3 is CASSHQSVPDEQYF. CDR3 nucleotide sequence: TGTGCCAGCAGCCATCAGTCCGTTCCAGACGAGCAGTACTTC. The chain couples TRBV3-1 to TRBJ2-7; no clear D gene. The ends were cut back, 3 bases at V and 5 bases at J, with 14 bases in the middle. Germline V gene sequence: CDR1 LGHDT, CDR2 YNNKEL (reference sequence). This CDR3 comprises 14 residues.

Points on this clonotype: The DNA is omitted, as the CDR3 cannot be located on it reliably, and the CDR3 follows TCRdb's listing. This chain links TRBV30 with TRBJ1-1; TRBD1 is the table's D call, not checked against the DNA. Per the germline V gene, CDR1 is GTSNPN and CDR2 is SVGIG (reference sequence). Counting both end residues, the CDR3 totals 11 amino acids. CDR3 sequence: CAWSVGQGTFF.

This clonotype was picked up many times. The V and J genes are TRBV30 and TRBJ1-3; 7 bases agree with TRBD1. Germline CDR1 and CDR2: GTSNPN and SVGIG (reference sequence). Germline trimming cut 3 bases from V and 2 bases from J; bases unmatched to any gene: 4. The CDR3 runs to 14 residues. The CDR3 loop is CAWRYTGAGNTIYF. The CDR3 nucleotides are TGTGCCTGGAGATATACAGGGGCTGGAAACACCATATATTTT.

J is TRBJ2-2 and V is TRBV6-1; TRBD2 might be the D (7 bases). This CDR3 contains 16 residues. Trimming removed 2 bases from V and 3 bases from J, with 13 bases in between. The germline V gene encodes CDR1 MNHNS and CDR2 SASEGT. The CDR3 loop reads CASSEFGGADTGELFF. The DNA of the CDR3 is TGTGCCAGCAGTGAATTTGGGGGGGCAGACACCGGGGAGCTGTTTTTT.

The sample holds many counts of this clonotype. The rearrangement uses TRBV7-8 and TRBJ2-7; 11 bases fit TRBD2. The V gene's germline CDR1 is SGHVS and CDR2 FQNEAQ. V shed 3 bases, J shed 0 bases, and the junction held 4 bases outside the gene matches. The CDR3 runs 16 residues. The CDR3 bases are TGTGCCAGCAGCTTCGGGGGACTAGCGGCCTCCTACGAGCAGTACTTC. Translating it yields CASSFGGLAASYEQYF. The full variable domain, with the rest looked up from reference TRBV7-8 and TRBJ2-7, is GAGVSQSPRYKVAKRGQDVALRCDPISGHVSLFWYQQALGQGPEFLTYFQNEAQLDKSGLPSDRFFAERPEGSVSTLKIQRTQQEDSAVYLCASSFGGLAASYEQYFGPGTRLTVT.

This clonotype occurred many times. The CDR3 nucleotides read TGCAGTGCTCCCGCCTCCAAGGGGGACCCCAGCTCCTATAATTCACCCCTCCACTTT. Translation gives CSAPASKGDPSSYNSPLHF. The chain links TRBV20-1 to TRBJ1-6; tentative D call: TRBD1 (6 bases). The V gene lost 5 bases and the J gene lost 0 bases, with 23 bases spanning the gap. The CDR3 is made up of 19 amino acids. The germline V gene has CDR1 DFQATT and CDR2 SNEGSKA (reference sequence).

This clonotype was seen at least ten times. The chain uses TRBV20-1 and TRBJ2-7, with D possibly TRBD2 on 7 matching bases. V lost 7 bases and J 5 bases, leaving 9 bases between the germline ends. The CDR3 length is 10 residues. CDR1 DFQATT and CDR2 SNEGSKA come from the germline V gene (reference sequence). The CDR3 spells CSGEGDEQYF. The CDR3 DNA reads as TGCAGTGGGGAGGGGGACGAGCAGTACTTC.

This clonotype was seen repeatedly, ten times or more. The chain has TRBV5-6 and TRBJ2-2; 13 positions agree with TRBD2. The V and J ends lost 0 bases and 7 bases, in that order; junction bases with no gene match: 3. Germline V CDR1 and CDR2: SGHDT, YYEEEE. This CDR3 region has 16 residues. The DNA of the CDR3 is TGTGCCAGCAGCTTGGGACTAGCGGGGGGCGGCGGGGAGCTGTTTTTT. It codes for CASSLGLAGGGGELFF.

This clonotype was seen repeatedly, ten times or more. A much bigger clone sits one base away, suggesting this may be a read error. V and J are TRBV6-2 or TRBV6-3 and TRBJ2-5; possible D gene TRBD2, 6 bases. With 5 bases removed from V and 1 base from J, the gap between germline ends came to 14 bases. CDR1 MNHEY and CDR2 SVGEGT come from the germline V gene. The CDR3 sequence is 15 residues long. CDR3 in amino acids: CASSRFHGGQETQYF. The CDR3 nucleotides are TGTGCCAGCAGTAGATTTCACGGGGGCCAAGAGACCCAGTACTTC.

This clonotype showed up many times. The V gene is TRBV24-1, the J gene TRBJ2-2; D gene unclear. CDR1 is KGHDR and CDR2 is SFDVKD in the germline V gene. The CDR3 loop spans 12 amino acids. The ends were cut back, 10 bases at V and 3 bases at J, with 8 bases in the middle. As DNA, the CDR3 is TGTGCCACTAGCCTTGACACCGGGGAGCTGTTTTTT. As protein: CATSLDTGELFF.

The table lists this clonotype with many counts. The DNA for the CDR3 is TGTGCCAGCAGCCCCAGGACGGGCATGAACACTGAAGCTTTCTTT. As protein: CASSPRTGMNTEAFF. The J gene is TRBJ1-1, the V gene TRBV11-2; D is unresolved. This CDR3 is 15 amino acids long. Trimming took off 5 bases at V and 0 bases at J, with 13 bases between the two ends. The germline gives CDR1 SGHAT, CDR2 FQNNGV. The whole variable domain, filled in from reference TRBV11-2 and TRBJ1-1, reads EAGVAQSPRYKIIEKRQSVAFWCNPISGHATLYWYQQILGQGPKLLIQFQNNGVVDDSQLPKDRFSAERLKGVDSTLKIQPAKLEDSAVYLCASSPRTGMNTEAFFGQGTRLTVV.